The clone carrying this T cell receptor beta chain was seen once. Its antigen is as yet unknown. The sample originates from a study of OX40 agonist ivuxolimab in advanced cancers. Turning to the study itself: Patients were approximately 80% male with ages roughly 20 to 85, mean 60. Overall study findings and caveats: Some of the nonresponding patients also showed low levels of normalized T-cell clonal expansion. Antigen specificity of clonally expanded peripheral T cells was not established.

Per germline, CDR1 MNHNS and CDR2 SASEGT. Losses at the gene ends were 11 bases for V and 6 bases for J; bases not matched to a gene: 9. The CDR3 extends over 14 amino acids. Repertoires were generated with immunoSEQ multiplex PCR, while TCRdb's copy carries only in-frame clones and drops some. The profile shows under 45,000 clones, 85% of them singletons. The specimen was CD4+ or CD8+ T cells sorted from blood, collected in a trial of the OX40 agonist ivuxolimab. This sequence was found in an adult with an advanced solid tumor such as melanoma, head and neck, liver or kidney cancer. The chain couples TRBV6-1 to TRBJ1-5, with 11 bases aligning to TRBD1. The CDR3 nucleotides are TGTGCCGGGAGGACAGGGGGCTTTGGTCAGCCCCAGCATTTT. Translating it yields CAGRTGGFGQPQHF.